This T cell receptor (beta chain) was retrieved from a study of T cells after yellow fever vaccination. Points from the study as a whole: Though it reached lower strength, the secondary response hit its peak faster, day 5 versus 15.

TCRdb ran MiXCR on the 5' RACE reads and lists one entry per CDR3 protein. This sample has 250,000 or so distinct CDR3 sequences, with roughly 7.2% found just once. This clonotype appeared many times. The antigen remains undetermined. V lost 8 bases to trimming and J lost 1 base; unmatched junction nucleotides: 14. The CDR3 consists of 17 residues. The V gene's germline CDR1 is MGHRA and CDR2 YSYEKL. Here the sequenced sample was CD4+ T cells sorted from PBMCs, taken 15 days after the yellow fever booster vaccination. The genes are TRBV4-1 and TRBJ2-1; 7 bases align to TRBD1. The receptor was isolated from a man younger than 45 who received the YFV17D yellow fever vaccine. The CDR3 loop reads CASGPGGPPGSYNEQFF. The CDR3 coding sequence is TGCGCCAGCGGGCCAGGGGGACCCCCAGGGTCCTACAATGAGCAGTTCTTC.